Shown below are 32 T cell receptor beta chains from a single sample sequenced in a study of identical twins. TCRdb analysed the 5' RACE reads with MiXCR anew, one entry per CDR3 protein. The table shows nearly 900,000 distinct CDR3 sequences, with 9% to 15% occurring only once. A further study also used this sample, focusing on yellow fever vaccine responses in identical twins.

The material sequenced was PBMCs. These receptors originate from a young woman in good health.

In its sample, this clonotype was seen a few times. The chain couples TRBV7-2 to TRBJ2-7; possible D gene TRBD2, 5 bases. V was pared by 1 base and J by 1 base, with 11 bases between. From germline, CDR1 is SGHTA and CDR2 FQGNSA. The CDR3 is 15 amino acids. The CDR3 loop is CASSLEGSPSYEQYF. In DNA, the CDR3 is TGTGCCAGCAGCTTAGAAGGGAGCCCTTCCTACGAGCAGTACTTC.

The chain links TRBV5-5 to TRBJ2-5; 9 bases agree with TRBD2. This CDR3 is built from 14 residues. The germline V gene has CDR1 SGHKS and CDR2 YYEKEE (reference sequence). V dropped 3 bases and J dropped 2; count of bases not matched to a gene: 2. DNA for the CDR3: TGTGCCAGCAGCTGGACTAGCGATCAAGAGACCCAGTACTTC. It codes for CASSWTSDQETQYF.

In nucleotides, the CDR3 is TGTGCCAGCAGCCCCACCCTCACTAGTTTCGAGCAGTACTTC. This translates into CASSPTLTSFEQYF. This sequence joins TRBV7-2 and TRBJ2-7; a weak D match, TRBD2 (5 bases). The CDR3 is 14 amino acids. The ends were cut back, 5 bases at V and 6 bases at J, with 17 bases in the middle. Germline CDR1 is SGHTA and CDR2 is FQGNSA.

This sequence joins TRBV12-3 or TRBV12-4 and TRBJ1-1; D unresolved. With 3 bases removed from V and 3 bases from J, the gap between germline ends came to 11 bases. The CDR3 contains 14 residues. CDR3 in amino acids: CASSFGPFDTEAFF. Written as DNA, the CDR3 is TGTGCCAGCAGTTTTGGCCCATTTGACACTGAAGCTTTCTTT.

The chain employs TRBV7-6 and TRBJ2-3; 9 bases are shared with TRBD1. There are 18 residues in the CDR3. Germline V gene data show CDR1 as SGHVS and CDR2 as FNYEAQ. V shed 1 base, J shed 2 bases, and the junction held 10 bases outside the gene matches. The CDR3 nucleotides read TGTGCCAGCAGCTTAGGTGTTGTAACAGGGGGCCTCACAGATACGCAGTATTTT. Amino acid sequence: CASSLGVVTGGLTDTQYF.

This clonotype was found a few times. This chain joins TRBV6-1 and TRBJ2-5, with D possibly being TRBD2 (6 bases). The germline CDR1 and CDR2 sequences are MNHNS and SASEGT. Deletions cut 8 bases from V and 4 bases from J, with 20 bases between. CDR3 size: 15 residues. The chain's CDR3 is CASPPSGGAGETQYF. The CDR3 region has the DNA TGTGCCAGCCCTCCTTCGGGTGGAGCGGGAGAGACCCAGTACTTC.

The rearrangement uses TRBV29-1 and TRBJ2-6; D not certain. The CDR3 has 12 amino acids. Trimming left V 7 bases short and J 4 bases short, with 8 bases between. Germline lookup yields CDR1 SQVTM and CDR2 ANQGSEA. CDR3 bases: TGCAGCGCCGACCAGGGGGCCAACGTCCTGACTTTC. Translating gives CSADQGANVLTF.

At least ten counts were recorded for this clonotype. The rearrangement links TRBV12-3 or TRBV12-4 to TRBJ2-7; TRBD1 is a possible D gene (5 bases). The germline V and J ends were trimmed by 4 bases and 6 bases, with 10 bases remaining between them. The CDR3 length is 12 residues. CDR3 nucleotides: TGTGCCAGCAGTTCCAGGGTTGCCGAGCAGTACTTC. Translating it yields CASSSRVAEQYF.

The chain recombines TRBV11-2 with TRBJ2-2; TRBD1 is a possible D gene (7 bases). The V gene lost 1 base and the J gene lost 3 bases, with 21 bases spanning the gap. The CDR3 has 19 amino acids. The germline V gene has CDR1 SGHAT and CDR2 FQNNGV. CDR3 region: CASSLGTGPGERYTGELFF. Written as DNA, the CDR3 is TGTGCCAGCAGCTTAGGGACAGGCCCGGGAGAGCGGTACACCGGGGAGCTGTTTTTT.

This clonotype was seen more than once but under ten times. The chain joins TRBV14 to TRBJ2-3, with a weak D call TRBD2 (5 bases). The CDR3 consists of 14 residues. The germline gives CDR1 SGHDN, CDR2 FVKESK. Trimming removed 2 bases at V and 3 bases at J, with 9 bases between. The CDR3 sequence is CASSQSLATDTQYF. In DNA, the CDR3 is TGTGCCAGCAGCCAATCCCTAGCAACAGATACGCAGTATTTT.

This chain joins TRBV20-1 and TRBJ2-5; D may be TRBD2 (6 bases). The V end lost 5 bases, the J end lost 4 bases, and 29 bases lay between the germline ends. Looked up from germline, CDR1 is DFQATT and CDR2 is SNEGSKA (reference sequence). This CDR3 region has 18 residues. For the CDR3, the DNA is TGCAGTGCTGCCGGGTTTAGCGGCCTATCCCCCCAAATAGAGACCCAGTACTTC. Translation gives CSAAGFSGLSPQIETQYF.

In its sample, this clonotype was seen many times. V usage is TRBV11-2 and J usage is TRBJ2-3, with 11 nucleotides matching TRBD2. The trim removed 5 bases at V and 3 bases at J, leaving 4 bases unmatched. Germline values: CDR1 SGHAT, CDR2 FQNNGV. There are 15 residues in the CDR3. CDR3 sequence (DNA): TGTGCCAGCAGCATTCGACTAGCGGGGACAGATACGCAGTATTTT. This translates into CASSIRLAGTDTQYF.

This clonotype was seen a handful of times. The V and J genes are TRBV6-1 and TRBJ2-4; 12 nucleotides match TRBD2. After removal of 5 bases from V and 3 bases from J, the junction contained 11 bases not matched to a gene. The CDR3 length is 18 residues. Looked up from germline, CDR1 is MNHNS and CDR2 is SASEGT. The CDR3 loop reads CASSRTSGTSSGKNIQYF. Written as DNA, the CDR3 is TGTGCCAGCAGTCGGACTAGCGGGACGTCGTCTGGCAAAAACATTCAGTACTTC.

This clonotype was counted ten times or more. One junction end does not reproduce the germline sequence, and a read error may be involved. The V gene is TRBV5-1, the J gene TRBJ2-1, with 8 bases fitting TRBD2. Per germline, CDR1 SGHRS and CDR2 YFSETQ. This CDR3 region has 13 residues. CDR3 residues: CASSGGGYNEQFF. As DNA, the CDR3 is TGTGCCAGCAGCGGGGGCGGCTACAATGAGCAGTTCTTC.

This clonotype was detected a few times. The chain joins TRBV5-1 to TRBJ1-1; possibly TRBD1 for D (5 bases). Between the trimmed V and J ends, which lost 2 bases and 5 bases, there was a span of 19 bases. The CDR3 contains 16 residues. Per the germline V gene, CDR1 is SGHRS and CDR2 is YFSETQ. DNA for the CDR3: TGCGCCAGCAGCTTTACAACAGGCGGGCGAGAGACTGAAGCTTTCTTT. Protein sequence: CASSFTTGGRETEAFF. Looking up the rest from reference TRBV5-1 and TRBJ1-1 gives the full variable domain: KAGVTQTPRYLIKTRGQQVTLSCSPISGHRSVSWYQQTPGQGLQFLFEYFSETQRNKGNFPGRFSGRQFSNSRSEMNVSTLELGDSALYLCASSFTTGGRETEAFFGQGTRLTVV.

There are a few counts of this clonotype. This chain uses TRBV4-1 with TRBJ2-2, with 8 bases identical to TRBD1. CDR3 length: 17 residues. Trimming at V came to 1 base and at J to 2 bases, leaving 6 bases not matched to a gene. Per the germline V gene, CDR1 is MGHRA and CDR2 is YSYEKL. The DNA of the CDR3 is TGCGCCAGCAGCCAAGCCCAGGGGGCATTCAACACCGGGGAGCTGTTTTTT. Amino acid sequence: CASSQAQGAFNTGELFF.

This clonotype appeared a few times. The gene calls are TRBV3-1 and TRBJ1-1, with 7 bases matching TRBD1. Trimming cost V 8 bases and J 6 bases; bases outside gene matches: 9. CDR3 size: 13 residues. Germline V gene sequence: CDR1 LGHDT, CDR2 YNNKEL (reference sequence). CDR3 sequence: CASGTGAGAEAFF. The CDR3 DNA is TGTGCCAGCGGTACAGGGGCCGGGGCTGAAGCTTTCTTT.

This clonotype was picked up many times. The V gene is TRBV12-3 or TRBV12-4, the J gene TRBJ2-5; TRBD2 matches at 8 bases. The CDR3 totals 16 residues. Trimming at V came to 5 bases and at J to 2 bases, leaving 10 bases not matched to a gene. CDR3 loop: CASSAPGLGLQETQYF. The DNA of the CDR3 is TGTGCCAGCAGTGCACCGGGACTAGGACTGCAAGAGACCCAGTACTTC.

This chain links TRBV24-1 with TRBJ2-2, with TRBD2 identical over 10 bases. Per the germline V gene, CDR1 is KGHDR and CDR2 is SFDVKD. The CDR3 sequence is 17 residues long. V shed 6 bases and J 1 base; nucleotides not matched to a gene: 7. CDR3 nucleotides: TGTGCCACCAGTAGCCAGGGACTAGCGATGAACACCGGGGAGCTGTTTTTT. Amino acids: CATSSQGLAMNTGELFF.

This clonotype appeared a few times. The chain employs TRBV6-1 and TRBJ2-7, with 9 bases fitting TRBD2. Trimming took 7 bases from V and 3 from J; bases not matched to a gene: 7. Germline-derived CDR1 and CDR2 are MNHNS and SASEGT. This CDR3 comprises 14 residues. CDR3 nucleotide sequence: TGTGCCAGCACCTATGGTAGCGGGAGCTACGAGCAGTACTTC. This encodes CASTYGSGSYEQYF.

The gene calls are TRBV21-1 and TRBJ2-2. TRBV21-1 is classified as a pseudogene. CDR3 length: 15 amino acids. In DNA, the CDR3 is TGTGCCAGCAGCCCTCGGGGAACGAACACCGGGGAGCTGTTTTTT. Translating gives CASSPRGTNTGELFF.

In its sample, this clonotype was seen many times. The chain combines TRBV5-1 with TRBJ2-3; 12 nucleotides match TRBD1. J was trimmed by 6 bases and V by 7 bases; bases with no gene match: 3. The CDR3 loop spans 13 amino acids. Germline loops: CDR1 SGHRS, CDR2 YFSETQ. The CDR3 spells CASQGQGADTQYF. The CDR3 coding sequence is TGCGCCAGCCAGGGACAGGGGGCCGATACGCAGTATTTT.

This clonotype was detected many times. The CDR3 spells CASSLVSGEADTQYF. For the CDR3, the DNA is TGTGCCAGCAGCTTAGTTAGCGGGGAGGCAGATACGCAGTATTTT. The chain links TRBV11-2 to TRBJ2-3, with 8 bases matching TRBD2. CDR1 is SGHAT and CDR2 is FQNNGV in the germline V gene. The CDR3 spans 15 residues. Trimming cost V 1 base and J 4 bases; bases outside gene matches: 4.

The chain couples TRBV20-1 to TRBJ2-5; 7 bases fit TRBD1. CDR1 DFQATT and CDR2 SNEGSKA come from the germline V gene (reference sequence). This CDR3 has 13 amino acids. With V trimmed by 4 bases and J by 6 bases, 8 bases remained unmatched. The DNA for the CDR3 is TGCAGTGCTAAACTGAGGGGGCGTCAGACCCAGTACTTC. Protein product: CSAKLRGRQTQYF.

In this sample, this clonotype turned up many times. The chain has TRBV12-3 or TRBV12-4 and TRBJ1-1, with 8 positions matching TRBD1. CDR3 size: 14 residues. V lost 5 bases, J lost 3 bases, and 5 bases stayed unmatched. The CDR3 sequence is CASSIQGAYTEAFF. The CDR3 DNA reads TGTGCCAGCAGTATCCAGGGGGCTTACACTGAAGCTTTCTTT.

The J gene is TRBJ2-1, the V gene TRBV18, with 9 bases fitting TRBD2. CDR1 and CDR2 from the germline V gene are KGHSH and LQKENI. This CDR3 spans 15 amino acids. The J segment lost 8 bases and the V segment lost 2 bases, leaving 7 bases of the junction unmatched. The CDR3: CASSPSASGNHEQFF. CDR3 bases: TGTGCCAGCTCACCATCGGCTAGCGGGAATCATGAGCAGTTCTTC.

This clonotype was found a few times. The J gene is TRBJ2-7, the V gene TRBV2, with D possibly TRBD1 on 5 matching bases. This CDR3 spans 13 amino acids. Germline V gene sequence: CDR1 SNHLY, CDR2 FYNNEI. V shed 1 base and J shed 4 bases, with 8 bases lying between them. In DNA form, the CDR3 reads TGTGCCAGCAGTGAAGGGGGCTGGTACGAGCAGTACTTC. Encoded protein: CASSEGGWYEQYF.

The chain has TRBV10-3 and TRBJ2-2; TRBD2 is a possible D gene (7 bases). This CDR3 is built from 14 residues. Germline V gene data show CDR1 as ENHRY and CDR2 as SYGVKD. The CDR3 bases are TGTGCGATCCACGGGGGGCTTTACACCGGGGAGCTGTTTTTT. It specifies CAIHGGLYTGELFF.

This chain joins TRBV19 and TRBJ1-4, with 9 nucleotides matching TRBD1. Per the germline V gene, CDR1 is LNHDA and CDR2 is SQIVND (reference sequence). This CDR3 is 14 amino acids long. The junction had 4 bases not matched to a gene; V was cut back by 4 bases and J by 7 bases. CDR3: CASSTGQGSEKLFF. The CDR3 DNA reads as TGTGCCAGTAGTACCGGACAGGGGTCTGAAAAACTGTTTTTT.

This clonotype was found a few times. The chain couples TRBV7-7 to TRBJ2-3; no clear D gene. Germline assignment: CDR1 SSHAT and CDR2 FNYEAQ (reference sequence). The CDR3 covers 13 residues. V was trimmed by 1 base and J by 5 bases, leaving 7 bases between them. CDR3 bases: TGTGCCAGCAGCTTAGACCTACGAGATACGCAGTATTTT. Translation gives CASSLDLRDTQYF.

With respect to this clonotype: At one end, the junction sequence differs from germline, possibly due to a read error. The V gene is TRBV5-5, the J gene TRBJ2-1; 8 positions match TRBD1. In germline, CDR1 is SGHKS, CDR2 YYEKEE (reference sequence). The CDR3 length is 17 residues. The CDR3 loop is CANSRDRMSGSYNEQFF. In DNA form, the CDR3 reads TGTGCCAACAGCCGGGACAGGATGTCCGGCTCCTACAATGAGCAGTTCTTC.

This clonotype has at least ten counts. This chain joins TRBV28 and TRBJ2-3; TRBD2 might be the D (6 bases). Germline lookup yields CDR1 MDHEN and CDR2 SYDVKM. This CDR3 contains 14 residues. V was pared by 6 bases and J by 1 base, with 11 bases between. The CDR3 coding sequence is TGTGCCAGCAGCCAGGTAGCGGGCACAGATACGCAGTATTTT. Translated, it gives CASSQVAGTDTQYF.